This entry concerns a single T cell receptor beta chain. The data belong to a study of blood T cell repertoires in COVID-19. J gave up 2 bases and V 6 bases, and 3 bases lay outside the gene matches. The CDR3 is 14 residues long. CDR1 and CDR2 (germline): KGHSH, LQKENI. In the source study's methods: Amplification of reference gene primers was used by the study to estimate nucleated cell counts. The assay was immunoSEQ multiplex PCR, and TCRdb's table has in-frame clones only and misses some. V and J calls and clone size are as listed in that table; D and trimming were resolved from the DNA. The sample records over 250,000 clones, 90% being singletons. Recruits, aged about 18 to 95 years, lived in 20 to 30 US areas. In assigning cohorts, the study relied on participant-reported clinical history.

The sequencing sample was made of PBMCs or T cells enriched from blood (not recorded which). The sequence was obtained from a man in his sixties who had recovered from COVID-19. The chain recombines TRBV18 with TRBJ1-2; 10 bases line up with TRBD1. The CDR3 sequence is CASSSGQGNYGYTF. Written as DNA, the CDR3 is TGTGCCAGCTCCTCGGGACAGGGGAACTATGGCTACACCTTC.